This TCR beta chain was sequenced during a study of OX40 agonist ivuxolimab in advanced cancers. Study in general: Three patients, one with hepatocellular carcinoma and two with cutaneous melanoma, responded partially.

CDR3 length: 16 residues. In germline, CDR1 is LNHDA, CDR2 SQIVND (reference sequence). The ends lost 6 bases at V and 2 bases at J; junction bases unmatched: 10. Clones were read by immunoSEQ multiplex PCR, and TCRdb kept only the in-frame ones, dropping some. The sample carries about 81,000 clones, 85% recorded once. With regard to this clone: What it binds is not known.

Notes on the study in general: On average, CD8+ T cells showed a greater number of expanded clones than CD4+. People who partly responded at 0.1-3.0 mg/kg had some of the least clonal expansion seen. At 0.1 to 3.0 mg/kg and by week 6, clonal expansion occurred in CD4+ and CD8+ blood T cells.

The specimen comprised CD4+ or CD8+ T cells sorted from blood, sampled in a trial of the OX40 agonist ivuxolimab. The chain couples TRBV19 to TRBJ1-2; 9 nucleotides align to TRBD1. The sequence was collected from an adult with an advanced solid tumor such as melanoma, head and neck, liver or kidney cancer. The CDR3 DNA follows: TGTGCCAGTAGCCAGACAGGGGGGAGACTAAACTATGGCTACACCTTC. Residues: CASSQTGGRLNYGYTF.